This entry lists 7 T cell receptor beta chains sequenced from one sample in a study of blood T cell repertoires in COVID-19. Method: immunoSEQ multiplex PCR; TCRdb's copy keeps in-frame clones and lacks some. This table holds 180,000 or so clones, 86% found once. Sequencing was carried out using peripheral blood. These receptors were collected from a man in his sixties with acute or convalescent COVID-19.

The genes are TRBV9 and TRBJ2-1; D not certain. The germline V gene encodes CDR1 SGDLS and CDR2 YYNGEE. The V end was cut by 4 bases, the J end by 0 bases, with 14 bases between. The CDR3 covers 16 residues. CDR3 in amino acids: CASSPGDSSSYNEQFF. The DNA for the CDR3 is TGTGCCAGCAGCCCCGGAGACTCTAGCTCCTACAATGAGCAGTTCTTC.

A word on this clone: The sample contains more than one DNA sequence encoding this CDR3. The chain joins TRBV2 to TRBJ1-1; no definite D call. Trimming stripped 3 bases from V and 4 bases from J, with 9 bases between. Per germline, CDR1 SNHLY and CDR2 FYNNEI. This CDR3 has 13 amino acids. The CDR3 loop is CASSDEGGTEAFF. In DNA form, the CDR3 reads TGTGCCAGCAGTGACGAGGGAGGCACTGAAGCTTTCTTT.

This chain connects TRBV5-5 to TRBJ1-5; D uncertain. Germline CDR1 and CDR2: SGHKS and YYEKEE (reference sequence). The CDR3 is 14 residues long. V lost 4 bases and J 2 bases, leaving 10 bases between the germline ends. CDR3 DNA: TGTGCCAGCAGCATCGACACCCGCAATCAGCCCCAGCATTTT. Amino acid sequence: CASSIDTRNQPQHF.

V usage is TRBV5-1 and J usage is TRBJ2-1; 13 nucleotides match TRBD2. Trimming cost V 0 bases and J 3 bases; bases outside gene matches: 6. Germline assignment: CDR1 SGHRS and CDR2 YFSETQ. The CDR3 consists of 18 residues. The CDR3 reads CASSLGLAGGPLYNEQFF. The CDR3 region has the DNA TGCGCCAGCAGCTTGGGACTAGCGGGAGGTCCTCTCTACAATGAGCAGTTCTTC.

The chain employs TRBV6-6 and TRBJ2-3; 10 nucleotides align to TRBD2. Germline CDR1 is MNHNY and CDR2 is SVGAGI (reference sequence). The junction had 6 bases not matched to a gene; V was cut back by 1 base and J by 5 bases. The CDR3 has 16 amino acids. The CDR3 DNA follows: TGTGCCAGCAGTTACTTGCGGGCTAGCGGGGGAGATACGCAGTATTTT. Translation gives CASSYLRASGGDTQYF.

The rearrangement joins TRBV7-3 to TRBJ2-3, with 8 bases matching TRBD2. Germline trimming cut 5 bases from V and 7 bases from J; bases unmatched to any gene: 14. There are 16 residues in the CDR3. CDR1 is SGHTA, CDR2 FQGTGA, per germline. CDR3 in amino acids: CASSPTSGPHPYTQYF. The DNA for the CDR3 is TGTGCCAGCAGCCCCACTAGCGGCCCACACCCTTATACGCAGTATTTT.

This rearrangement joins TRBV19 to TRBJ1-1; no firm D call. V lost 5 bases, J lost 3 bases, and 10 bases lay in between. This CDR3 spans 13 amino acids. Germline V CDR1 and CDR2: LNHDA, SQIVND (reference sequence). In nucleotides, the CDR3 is TGTGCCAGTAGTTATGAGGGTCACACTGAAGCTTTCTTT. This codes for CASSYEGHTEAFF.